The 31 T cell receptor beta chains below come from one sample, sequenced in a study of T cells in Graves' hyperthyroidism and ophthalmopathy. Amplification of TCR beta CDR3 regions was performed using RNA transcripts as template. HTBI primers were used for first-round RT-PCR of the TCR CDR3. TCRdb reprocessed the multiplex PCR reads via MiXCR and lists one record per CDR3 protein. Of approximately 520,000 distinct CDR3 sequences in the sample, roughly a quarter are singletons; the top ten hold 11%. Source material: blood. The receptors were gathered from a woman aged 25 to 39 with Graves' ophthalmopathy.

This clonotype was observed many times. This sequence joins TRBV12-3 or TRBV12-4 and TRBJ2-5; 9 nucleotides match TRBD2. V gave up 2 bases and J gave up 6 bases; unmatched junction bases: 10. The CDR3 has 16 amino acids. CDR3 sequence: CASSLWDQRGVKTQYF. For the CDR3, the DNA is TGTGCCAGCAGTTTATGGGACCAGCGGGGGGTGAAGACCCAGTACTTC.

This clonotype was seen at least ten times. The chain employs TRBV20-1 and TRBJ1-1, with no clear D. There are 11 residues in the CDR3. From germline, CDR1 is DFQATT and CDR2 SNEGSKA (reference sequence). The germline V and J ends were trimmed by 0 bases and 3 bases, with 2 bases remaining between them. The CDR3: CSARDYTEAFF. For the CDR3, the DNA is TGCAGTGCTAGAGATTACACTGAAGCTTTCTTT.

This clonotype was observed many times. The chain joins TRBV6-2 or TRBV6-3 to TRBJ1-1; 7 bases align to TRBD1. Trimming at V came to 8 bases and at J to 4 bases, leaving 7 bases not matched to a gene. Germline values: CDR1 MNHEY, CDR2 SVGEGT. The CDR3 is 13 amino acids. CDR3: CASDDAGGTEAFF. DNA of the CDR3: TGTGCCAGCGATGATGCAGGGGGCACTGAAGCTTTCTTT.

This clonotype was seen repeatedly, ten times or more. This chain joins TRBV5-1 and TRBJ2-2; D ambiguous. CDR1 and CDR2 (germline): SGHRS, YFSETQ. Between the trimmed V and J ends, which lost 1 base and 5 bases, there was a span of 6 bases. The CDR3 runs to 13 residues. CDR3 DNA: TGCGCCAGCAGCTTGCGCAGGACCGGGGAGCTGTTTTTT. Protein sequence: CASSLRRTGELFF.

This clonotype was counted at least ten times. J is TRBJ2-5 and V is TRBV7-8; D might be TRBD1 or TRBD2, each matching 5 bases. Trimming removed 5 bases from V and 4 bases from J, with 17 bases in between. The germline V gene has CDR1 SGHVS and CDR2 FQNEAQ. The CDR3 is made up of 15 amino acids. DNA for the CDR3: TGTGCCAGCAGCCAGGGACCGAGGTCCCTAGAGACCCAGTACTTC. The encoded protein is CASSQGPRSLETQYF.

This clonotype was seen many times. V and J are TRBV24-1 and TRBJ2-4, with D tentatively TRBD1 (5 bases). The CDR3 has 14 residues. CDR1 is KGHDR, CDR2 SFDVKD, per germline. V lost 4 bases, J lost 1 base, and 7 bases lay in between. CDR3 protein: CATSEAGAKNIQYF. DNA of the CDR3: TGTGCCACCAGTGAGGCAGGGGCCAAAAACATTCAGTACTTC.

This chain uses TRBV6-5 with TRBJ2-7, with D maybe TRBD1 (5 bases). Germline CDR1 MNHEY, CDR2 SVGAGI. Trimming shortened V by 4 bases and J by 2 bases, and 12 bases separated the two germline ends. CDR3 size: 14 residues. CDR3 nucleotides: TGTGCCAGCAGTTCGGGCTTAGGGGCCTACGAGCAGTACTTC. Its protein product is CASSSGLGAYEQYF.

Ten or more counts support this clonotype. Given the absence of the conserved phenylalanine or tryptophan at the CDR3 end, a read error is likely. The V call is TRBV27, the J call TRBJ1-2; TRBD1 matches at 8 bases. There are 16 residues in the CDR3. Germline trimming cut 5 bases from V and 1 base from J; bases unmatched to any gene: 9. Germline loops: CDR1 MNHEY, CDR2 SMNVEV (reference sequence). The CDR3 nucleotides are TGTGCCAGCAGTCCCGAAACGGGACAGGTTAACTATGGCTACACCTCC. It translates to CASSPETGQVNYGYTS.

V is TRBV9 and J is TRBJ1-2; 7 nucleotides agree with TRBD1. The germline gives CDR1 SGDLS, CDR2 YYNGEE. This CDR3 comprises 14 residues. J was trimmed by 6 bases and V by 0 bases; bases with no gene match: 5. This CDR3 reads CASSVGQGTNGYTF. CDR3 coding DNA: TGTGCCAGCAGCGTAGGACAGGGAACGAATGGCTACACCTTC.

This clonotype was observed at least ten times. The rearrangement links TRBV11-1 to TRBJ1-1; D is undetermined. Germline V CDR1 and CDR2: SGHAT, FQDESV (reference sequence). The CDR3 consists of 13 residues. V gave up 8 bases and J gave up 0 bases, with 10 bases separating them. The CDR3 DNA follows: TGTGCCAGCTTGGGCAGCATGAACACTGAAGCTTTCTTT. Its translation is CASLGSMNTEAFF.

This clonotype was seen ten or more times. Since a much larger clone is just one base distant, this may be a read error. V and J are TRBV7-3 and TRBJ2-7, with TRBD1 matching 7 bases. This CDR3 is 14 amino acids long. V was clipped by 5 bases and J by 5 bases; unmatched bases: 9. Germline assignment: CDR1 SGHTA and CDR2 FQGTGA. In DNA, the CDR3 is TGTGCCAGCAGCCCAGGGGACAGCCTACACGAGCAGTACGTC. It codes for CASSPGDSLHEQYV.

This clonotype was detected ten times or more. V usage is TRBV24-1 and J usage is TRBJ1-5; D is undetermined. Germline V gene data show CDR1 as KGHDR and CDR2 as SFDVKD. V lost 3 bases, J lost 0 bases, and 8 bases lay in between. The CDR3 spans 15 residues. CDR3: CATSDPRTSNQPQHF. In DNA, the CDR3 is TGTGCCACCAGTGATCCCCGGACTAGCAATCAGCCCCAGCATTTT.

This clonotype occurred many times. V gene TRBV6-5 combines with J gene TRBJ1-2; a possible D gene is TRBD1 (5 bases). Germline CDR1 reads MNHEY; CDR2 reads SVGAGI. This CDR3 has 14 amino acids. V was pared by 2 bases and J by 6 bases, with 13 bases between. CDR3 in amino acids: CASSYQGGDNGYTF. The CDR3 nucleotides are TGTGCCAGCAGTTACCAGGGCGGGGATAATGGCTACACCTTC.

This clonotype has more than one count but fewer than ten. The V call is TRBV28, the J call TRBJ2-1, with 9 bases lining up with TRBD1. The ends lost 8 bases at V and 2 bases at J; junction bases unmatched: 10. Germline CDR1 reads MDHEN; CDR2 reads SYDVKM. This CDR3 has 16 amino acids. The CDR3 region has the DNA TGTGCCAGCCAGAATCGCGGGACAGGGACCTACAATGAGCAGTTCTTC. It is translated as CASQNRGTGTYNEQFF. Filled out from reference TRBV28 and TRBJ2-1, the complete variable domain reads DVKVTQSSRYLVKRTGEKVFLECVQDMDHENMFWYRQDPGLGLRLIYFSYDVKMKEKGDIPEGYSVSREKKERFSLILESASTNQTSMYLCASQNRGTGTYNEQFFGPGTRLTVL.

This clonotype came up once. The chain carries TRBV12-3 or TRBV12-4 and TRBJ1-5; TRBD1 is a possible D gene (5 bases). V lost 5 bases and J lost 6, with 14 bases in between. The CDR3 covers 14 residues. The CDR3 protein is CASSVQAAGQPQHF. CDR3 nucleotide sequence: TGTGCCAGCAGTGTACAGGCAGCCGGTCAGCCCCAGCATTTT.

This clonotype has at least ten counts. The genes are TRBV20-1 and TRBJ2-5; D not resolved. Germline V gene lookup returns CDR1 DFQATT and CDR2 SNEGSKA (reference sequence). V lost 0 bases to trimming and J lost 5 bases, with 7 bases between them. The CDR3 is made up of 12 amino acids. CDR3 region: CSARESYETQYF. CDR3 in DNA: TGCAGTGCTAGAGAATCGTATGAGACCCAGTACTTC.

Here the CDR3 reads CSAREQGLPGGYTF. CDR3 sequence (DNA): TGCAGTGCTAGAGAGCAGGGGCTACCGGGTGGCTACACCTTC. The chain employs TRBV20-1 and TRBJ1-2, with D possibly matching TRBD1 (6 bases). This CDR3 is 14 amino acids long. The germline V gene has CDR1 DFQATT and CDR2 SNEGSKA (reference sequence). Trimming took off 0 bases at V and 7 bases at J, with 15 bases between the two ends.

This clonotype was seen only a few times. The chain couples TRBV6-5 to TRBJ2-2; D is uncertain. Germline V gives CDR1 MNHEY, CDR2 SVGAGI. Trimming stripped 0 bases from V and 3 bases from J, with 14 bases between. This CDR3 spans 17 amino acids. As DNA, the CDR3 is TGTGCCAGCAGTTACTCGCTTAGGGCGGATGACACCGGGGAGCTGTTTTTT. Its protein product is CASSYSLRADDTGELFF.

The J gene is TRBJ1-1, the V gene TRBV20-1; D remains unclear. V shed 1 base and J shed 11 bases, with 14 bases lying between them. CDR3 length equals 12 residues. The V gene's germline CDR1 is DFQATT and CDR2 SNEGSKA (reference sequence). The CDR3 loop reads CSARVSVEDAFF. In nucleotides, the CDR3 is TGCAGTGCTAGAGTCTCTGTGGAGGATGCTTTCTTT.

This clonotype was recorded at least ten times. This sequence joins TRBV7-8 and TRBJ2-5; 8 positions match TRBD2. Per the germline V gene, CDR1 is SGHVS and CDR2 is FQNEAQ. The CDR3 is made up of 16 amino acids. The J segment lost 1 base and the V segment lost 5 bases, leaving 9 bases of the junction unmatched. The CDR3 nucleotides are TGTGCCAGCAGCCCGCGTCGGGGGGGGAGCCAAGAGACCCAGTACTTC. Protein sequence: CASSPRRGGSQETQYF.

The genes are TRBV12-3 or TRBV12-4 and TRBJ2-7, with TRBD1 as a possible D gene (6 bases). The CDR3 extends over 13 amino acids. Trimming left V 8 bases short and J 2 bases short, with 13 bases between. The CDR3 is CASGKGGTYEQYF. The CDR3 region has the DNA TGTGCCAGCGGTAAAGGGGGAACCTACGAGCAGTACTTC.

At least ten counts were recorded for this clonotype. The chain couples TRBV7-2 to TRBJ2-5; D call uncertain. The germline V and J ends were trimmed by 2 bases and 2 bases, with 12 bases remaining between them. The CDR3 runs 15 residues. The germline gives CDR1 SGHTA, CDR2 FQGNSA. The CDR3 protein is CASSLSIGPQETQYF. CDR3 DNA: TGTGCCAGCAGCTTATCGATAGGGCCTCAAGAGACCCAGTACTTC. The variable domain in full, with the rest retrieved from reference TRBV7-2 and TRBJ2-5, is GAGVSQSPSNKVTEKGKDVELRCDPISGHTALYWYRQSLGQGLEFLIYFQGNSAPDKSGLPSDRFSAERTGGSVSTLTIQRTQQEDSAVYLCASSLSIGPQETQYFGPGTRLLVL.

This clonotype was seen more than once but under ten times. The CDR3 loop reads CASSRDPGQGNDGYTF. CDR3 in DNA: TGCGCCAGCAGCCGAGATCCAGGACAGGGGAACGATGGCTACACCTTC. The chain links TRBV5-1 to TRBJ1-2; TRBD1 matches 9 bases. The trim removed 4 bases at V and 6 bases at J, leaving 13 bases unmatched. The CDR3 has 16 amino acids. Germline CDR1 is SGHRS and CDR2 is YFSETQ.

On this clonotype: At one boundary the junction diverges from the germline segment, which might be a read error. V gene TRBV2 combines with J gene TRBJ1-5; possibly TRBD1 for D (6 bases). The CDR3 totals 14 residues. The germline CDR1 and CDR2 sequences are SNHLY and FYNNEI. CDR3 coding DNA: TGTGCCAGCGGGCGACAGGTGATAAATCGGCCCCAGCATTTT. Protein product: CASGRQVINRPQHF.

J is TRBJ2-5 and V is TRBV30; 11 nucleotides agree with TRBD1. Looked up from germline, CDR1 is GTSNPN and CDR2 is SVGIG (reference sequence). CDR3 length: 12 amino acids. V shed 5 bases and J 4 bases; nucleotides not matched to a gene: 0. The CDR3 is CAWGQGAETQYF. The CDR3 DNA reads as TGTGCCTGGGGACAGGGGGCAGAGACCCAGTACTTC.

This clonotype came up many times. The chain employs TRBV27 and TRBJ1-1; D gene ambiguous. The CDR3 is 13 amino acids. With 8 bases removed from V and 0 bases from J, the gap between germline ends came to 10 bases. Germline loops: CDR1 MNHEY, CDR2 SMNVEV (reference sequence). In nucleotides, the CDR3 is TGTGCCAGCGGGTGGGATTTGAACACTGAAGCTTTCTTT. Protein: CASGWDLNTEAFF.

This clonotype came up many times. The rearrangement joins TRBV7-2 to TRBJ2-7, with D possibly being TRBD1 or TRBD2 (6 bases each). The CDR3 spans 14 residues. V lost 2 bases and J lost 3, with 11 bases in between. Germline V gives CDR1 SGHTA, CDR2 FQGNSA. The CDR3 spells CASSLTGAGYEQYF. CDR3 DNA sequence: TGTGCCAGCAGCTTAACGGGGGCTGGCTACGAGCAGTACTTC.

The J gene is TRBJ1-1, the V gene TRBV11-1; 7 bases align to TRBD1. Losses at the gene ends were 4 bases for V and 1 base for J; bases not matched to a gene: 12. Germline loops: CDR1 SGHAT, CDR2 FQDESV (reference sequence). CDR3 length equals 17 residues. This chain's CDR3 is CASSWRPTGVGNTEAFF. CDR3 sequence (DNA): TGTGCCAGCAGCTGGAGGCCCACAGGGGTTGGGAACACTGAAGCTTTCTTT.

There are many counts of this clonotype. The gene calls are TRBV3-1 and TRBJ1-2, with D possibly TRBD1 on 6 matching bases. The CDR3 covers 18 residues. Deletions cut 0 bases from V and 1 base from J, with 18 bases between. Germline V gene lookup returns CDR1 LGHDT and CDR2 YNNKEL (reference sequence). CDR3 protein: CASSQEGTQGLLNYGYTF. As DNA, the CDR3 is TGTGCCAGCAGCCAAGAGGGTACACAGGGATTACTTAACTATGGCTACACCTTC.

V is TRBV6-1 and J is TRBJ2-7; the match to TRBD1 covers 7 bases. Trimming removed 6 bases from V and 3 bases from J; junction bases left unmatched: 14. The CDR3 is made up of 16 amino acids. Germline assignment: CDR1 MNHNS and CDR2 SASEGT. CDR3: CASRLRRQGLYYEQYF. The CDR3 coding sequence is TGTGCCAGCAGACTAAGAAGACAGGGTTTGTACTACGAGCAGTACTTC.

This clonotype occurred a few times. The chain is built from TRBV6-1 and TRBJ2-5, with 7 bases lining up with TRBD2. Per germline, CDR1 MNHNS and CDR2 SASEGT. The V gene end was trimmed by 6 bases and the J gene end by 0 bases; junction bases not matched to a gene: 10. The length of the CDR3 is 16 residues. CDR3: CASRGGDRLYQETQYF. CDR3 sequence (DNA): TGTGCCAGCAGGGGGGGGGACCGACTATACCAAGAGACCCAGTACTTC.